The T cell receptor beta chain under discussion was sequenced for a study of blood T cell repertoires in COVID-19. Study information: The United States, Italy and Spain were the sources of the acute and convalescent COVID-19 samples. PBMCs, B-cell-depleted T cells, or T cells were the source of the cDNA or gDNA that made up the material.

In the source study's methods: Estimated nucleated cell counts came from reference gene primer amplification. Some clones are missing from TCRdb's copy, which holds only in-frame ones; the method was immunoSEQ multiplex PCR. That table furnishes V, J and clone size, whereas the DNA furnished D and trimming. The sample lists 250,000 to 350,000 clones; roughly 87% were seen once. The CDR3 runs to 16 residues. Germline V gives CDR1 MDHEN, CDR2 SYDVKM. V shed 2 bases and J 6 bases; nucleotides not matched to a gene: 10. The TCR comes from a woman between 50 and 59 years old who had recovered from COVID-19. V and J are TRBV28 and TRBJ1-2; 9 bases align to TRBD1. The sequenced sample was peripheral blood. The chain's CDR3 is CASSLLSPTGGDGYTF. The DNA of the CDR3 is TGTGCCAGCAGTTTACTTAGCCCTACAGGGGGCGATGGCTACACCTTC.